These 16 T cell receptor beta chains were sequenced from one sample in a study of shared clonotypes between healthy human individuals. Naive-designated CD8 cells lacked CD45RO, were positively enriched for CCR7, and omitted terminally differentiated effector memory CD45RA+ cells. Data came from immunoSEQ multiplex PCR; TCRdb stores just in-frame clones and leaves some out. The data show about 1.9 million clones, approximately 92% seen once. Sequenced input: naive CD8+ T cells from PBMCs. The receptors shown here come from a man between 18 and 29 years old in good health. Some clones in this sample may be carry-over from other donors' samples.

The chain recombines TRBV9 with TRBJ2-2; TRBD2 matches 10 bases. Germline V gene sequence: CDR1 SGDLS, CDR2 YYNGEE. V was pared by 4 bases and J by 7 bases, with 10 bases of the junction left unmatched. The CDR3 has 16 amino acids. CDR3 sequence: CASSKTGLADNGELFF. DNA of the CDR3: TGTGCCAGCAGCAAAACCGGACTAGCGGACAACGGGGAGCTGTTTTTT. The full variable domain, rest sourced from reference TRBV9 and TRBJ2-2, is DSGVTQTPKHLITATGQRVTLRCSPRSGDLSVYWYQQSLDQGLQFLIQYYNGEERAKGNILERFSAQQFPDLHSELNLSSLELGDSALYFCASSKTGLADNGELFFGEGSRLTVL.

In the case of this clone: This specimen includes other DNA sequences encoding the same CDR3. The CDR3 DNA reads as TGTGCCAGCAGTTTAGGGACAGGGAGTCAGCCCCAGCATTTT. As protein: CASSLGTGSQPQHF. The chain uses TRBV28 and TRBJ1-5, with 9 bases matching TRBD1. Germline CDR1 is MDHEN and CDR2 is SYDVKM. The CDR3 has 14 amino acids. Trimming at V came to 2 bases and at J to 6 bases, leaving 2 bases not matched to a gene.

The genes are TRBV6-1 and TRBJ2-1; no clear D. Trimming shortened V by 9 bases and J by 0 bases, and 12 bases separated the two germline ends. Germline V gene sequence: CDR1 MNHNS, CDR2 SASEGT. CDR3 length equals 14 residues. This CDR3 is CASSTESSYNEQFF. The CDR3 DNA sequence: TGTGCCAGTTCGACTGAGAGCTCCTACAATGAGCAGTTCTTC.

The chain carries TRBV7-9 and TRBJ2-7; D not resolved. V lost 1 base to trimming and J lost 0 bases, with 13 bases between them. The CDR3 runs to 16 residues. The germline CDR1 and CDR2 sequences are SEHNR and FQNEAQ (reference sequence). This chain's CDR3 is CASSLGPQRDSYEQYF. DNA of the CDR3: TGTGCCAGCAGCTTAGGCCCTCAGCGTGACTCCTACGAGCAGTACTTC.

This clone was counted a few times. The V call is TRBV7-9, the J call TRBJ1-2; D is perhaps TRBD1 (6 bases). The V end was cut by 2 bases, the J end by 4 bases, with 8 bases between. Germline V gene data show CDR1 as SEHNR and CDR2 as FQNEAQ (reference sequence). The CDR3 is 13 residues long. The CDR3 nucleotides are TGTGCCAGCAGCTTACCAGGGGCCTATGGCTACACCTTC. Its protein product is CASSLPGAYGYTF.

The V gene is TRBV2, the J gene TRBJ2-1; the match to TRBD1 covers 10 bases. The germline V gene has CDR1 SNHLY and CDR2 FYNNEI. Trimming took 6 bases from V and 1 from J; bases not matched to a gene: 3. CDR3 length: 15 residues. CDR3 DNA sequence: TGTGCCAGCAGAGACAGGGGGCTTTCCTACAATGAGCAGTTCTTC. Residues: CASRDRGLSYNEQFF.

V and J are TRBV4-3 and TRBJ1-2; the D is unclear. The ends were cut back, 0 bases at V and 6 bases at J, with 17 bases in the middle. From germline, CDR1 is LGHNA and CDR2 YSLEER. The CDR3 spans 16 residues. In DNA, the CDR3 is TGCGCCAGCAGCCAAGATCTCCGAGGAGGAGGAAATGGCTACACCTTC. It codes for CASSQDLRGGGNGYTF.

The chain uses TRBV5-1 and TRBJ2-1; D might be TRBD1 or TRBD2, each matching 6 bases. The germline V gene has CDR1 SGHRS and CDR2 YFSETQ. Trimming cost V 5 bases and J 8 bases, with 23 bases left between them. This CDR3 contains 16 residues. CDR3 region: CASSWKRGRPWDEQFF. The CDR3 DNA follows: TGCGCCAGCAGTTGGAAACGGGGGCGGCCCTGGGATGAGCAGTTCTTC.

The chain recombines TRBV27 with TRBJ2-2; D remains ambiguous. Germline V CDR1 and CDR2: MNHEY, SMNVEV (reference sequence). V was shortened by 1 base and J by 4 bases, with 10 bases between the two germline ends. The CDR3 is 15 residues long. The CDR3 DNA follows: TGTGCCAGCAGTTTATGGCAGCACCTCACCGGGGAGCTGTTTTTT. It translates to CASSLWQHLTGELFF.

The V call is TRBV7-9, the J call TRBJ1-4, with D perhaps TRBD1 (6 bases). Deletions cut 5 bases from V and 3 bases from J, with 13 bases between. The CDR3 runs 15 residues. Germline V CDR1 and CDR2: SEHNR, FQNEAQ (reference sequence). The CDR3: CASSPFGGPNEKLFF. Here the CDR3 DNA reads TGTGCCAGCAGCCCCTTTGGGGGGCCTAATGAAAAACTGTTTTTT.

The chain joins TRBV4-3 to TRBJ1-2; maybe TRBD1 (5 bases). The CDR3 totals 15 residues. Looked up from germline, CDR1 is LGHNA and CDR2 is YSLEER. V gave up 3 bases and J gave up 10 bases, with 21 bases separating them. The CDR3 region has the DNA TGCGCCAGCAGCCAGGGTACCAGGGCCTTAGGTTCCTACACCTTC. Protein product: CASSQGTRALGSYTF.

This chain connects TRBV28 to TRBJ1-5, with TRBD1 as a possible D gene (5 bases). Germline V gene sequence: CDR1 MDHEN, CDR2 SYDVKM. V gave up 2 bases and J gave up 6 bases, with 11 bases separating them. CDR3 length: 14 residues. CDR3 sequence reads: CASSLGQGFQPQHF. CDR3 sequence (DNA): TGTGCCAGCAGTTTAGGGCAGGGATTTCAGCCCCAGCATTTT.

The gene calls are TRBV27 and TRBJ2-1; TRBD2 aligns across 11 bases. CDR1 MNHEY and CDR2 SMNVEV come from the germline V gene (reference sequence). The J segment lost 0 bases and the V segment lost 7 bases, leaving 8 bases of the junction unmatched. CDR3 length equals 17 residues. CDR3 in amino acids: CASKTSGSPSSYNEQFF. The CDR3 DNA follows: TGTGCCAGCAAAACTAGCGGGAGTCCTAGCTCCTACAATGAGCAGTTCTTC.

This chain links TRBV6-5 with TRBJ2-2; 7 bases map to TRBD2. Looked up from germline, CDR1 is MNHEY and CDR2 is SVGAGI. The CDR3 has 16 amino acids. The J segment lost 6 bases and the V segment lost 3 bases, leaving 10 bases of the junction unmatched. Here the CDR3 reads CASSYRRGSGPGELFF. The CDR3, as DNA: TGTGCCAGCAGTTATCGGCGGGGGTCTGGCCCCGGGGAGCTGTTTTTT.

The rearrangement links TRBV9 to TRBJ2-1, with TRBD1 matching over 8 bases. Germline CDR1 SGDLS, CDR2 YYNGEE. The CDR3 is 17 amino acids. Trimming took 0 bases from V and 6 from J; bases not matched to a gene: 11. This CDR3 reads CASSVGSKQGARNEQFF. The CDR3 bases are TGTGCCAGCAGCGTAGGATCTAAGCAGGGGGCCCGCAATGAGCAGTTCTTC.

The V gene is TRBV27, the J gene TRBJ2-1; 11 bases are shared with TRBD1. The CDR3 length is 15 residues. Germline loops: CDR1 MNHEY, CDR2 SMNVEV (reference sequence). V trimming: 7 bases; J trimming: 7 bases; junction bases outside the gene matches: 9. This CDR3 is CASNSWDRGINEQFF. CDR3 DNA: TGTGCCAGCAACTCATGGGACAGGGGGATAAATGAGCAGTTCTTC.